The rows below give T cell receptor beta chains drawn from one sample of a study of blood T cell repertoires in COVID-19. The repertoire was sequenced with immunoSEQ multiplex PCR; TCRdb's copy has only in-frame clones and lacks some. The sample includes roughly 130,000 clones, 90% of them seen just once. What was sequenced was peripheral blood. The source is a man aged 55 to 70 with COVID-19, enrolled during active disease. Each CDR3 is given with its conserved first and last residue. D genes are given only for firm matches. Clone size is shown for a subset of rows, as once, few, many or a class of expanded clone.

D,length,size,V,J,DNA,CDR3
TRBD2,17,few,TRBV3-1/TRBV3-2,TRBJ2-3,TGTGCCAGCAGCCAACTGACTAGCCCGATTCGCACAGATACGCAGTATTTT,CASSQLTSPIRTDTQYF
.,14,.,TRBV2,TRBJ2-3,TGTGCCAGCAAATGGACTGGTGGAGCAGATACGCAGTATTTT,CASKWTGGADTQYF
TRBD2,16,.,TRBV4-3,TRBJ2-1,TGCGCCAGCAGCCAAGAACGCGGGAGTATGGGCAATGAGCAGTTCTTC,CASSQERGSMGNEQFF
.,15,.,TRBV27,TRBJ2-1,TGTGCCAGCAGTTTACCATTGGGACTTAACAATGAGCAGTTCTTC,CASSLPLGLNNEQFF
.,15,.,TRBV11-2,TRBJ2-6,TGTGCCAGCAGCGGACTGTTCTCTGGGGCCAACGTCCTGACTTTC,CASSGLFSGANVLTF
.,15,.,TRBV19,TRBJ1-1,TGTGCCAGTACCATCCATGGGGAGGGTATCACTGAAGCTTTCTTT,CASTIHGEGITEAFF
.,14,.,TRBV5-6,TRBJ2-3,TGTGCCAGCAGCTTGGAGCAGCCCGGGGATACGCAGTATTTT,CASSLEQPGDTQYF
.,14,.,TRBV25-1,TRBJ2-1,TGTGCCAGCAGTGACACGGGGGACTACAATGAGCAGTTCTTC,CASSDTGDYNEQFF
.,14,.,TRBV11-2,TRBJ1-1,TGTGCCAGCAGCCCGGGTAGGCCTAACACTGAAGCTTTCTTT,CASSPGRPNTEAFF
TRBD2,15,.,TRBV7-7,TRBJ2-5,TGTGCCAGCAGCGCAACACTAGCGGGGGGTGAGACCCAGTACTTC,CASSATLAGGETQYF
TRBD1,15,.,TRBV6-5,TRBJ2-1,TGTGCCAGCAGCCCGGACAGGGGAGTGAACAATGAGCAGTTCTTC,CASSPDRGVNNEQFF
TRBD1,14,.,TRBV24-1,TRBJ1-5,TGTGCCACCAACCTGGACAGGGGCAATCAGCCCCAGCATTTT,CATNLDRGNQPQHF
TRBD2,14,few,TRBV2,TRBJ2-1,TGTGCCAGCACTCTCACTAGCGGGACCAATGAGCAGTTCTTC,CASTLTSGTNEQFF
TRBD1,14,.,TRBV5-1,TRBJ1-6,TGCGCCAGCAGCACCGGACAGGGAGCAACACCCCTCCACTTT,CASSTGQGATPLHF
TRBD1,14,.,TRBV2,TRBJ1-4,TGTGCCAGCAGTCCGGACAGGGGGCGCGAAAAACTGTTTTTT,CASSPDRGREKLFF
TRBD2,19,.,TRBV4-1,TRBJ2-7,TGCGCCAGCAGCCAAGACGAGGGGACTAGCGGGAGGGTTGTGTGGGAGCAGTACTTC,CASSQDEGTSGRVVWEQYF
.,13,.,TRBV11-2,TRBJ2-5,TGTGCCAGCAGCACAAACAGGGCGGAGACCCAGTACTTC,CASSTNRAETQYF
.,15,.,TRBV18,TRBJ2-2,TGTGCCAGCTCACCTAGGACAGCGAACACCGGGGAGCTGTTTTTT,CASSPRTANTGELFF
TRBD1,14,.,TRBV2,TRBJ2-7,TGTGCCAGCAAACAGGACAGGGGGCAAAACGAGCAGTACTTC,CASKQDRGQNEQYF
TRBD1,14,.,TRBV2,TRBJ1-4,TGTGCCAGCGGAGACAGGGGTATTAATGAAAAACTGTTTTTT,CASGDRGINEKLFF
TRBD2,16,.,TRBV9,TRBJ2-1,TGTGCCAGCAGAACTAGCGGGACTAGCGGGAGGAATGAGCAGTTCTTC,CASRTSGTSGRNEQFF
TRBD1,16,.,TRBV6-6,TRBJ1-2,TGTGCCAGCAGTTTACTTACAGGGGGCGCAAGCTATGGCTACACCTTC,CASSLLTGGASYGYTF
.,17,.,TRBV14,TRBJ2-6,TGTGCCAGCAGCCAACCCCGGGCAGGGTTTGGGGCCAACGTCCTGACTTTC,CASSQPRAGFGANVLTF
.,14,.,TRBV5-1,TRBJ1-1,TGCGCCAGCGGTGACAGCTTCATGAACACTGAAGCTTTCTTT,CASGDSFMNTEAFF
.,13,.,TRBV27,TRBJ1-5,TGTGCCAGCGGGGGACACTTCAATCAGCCCCAGCATTTT,CASGGHFNQPQHF
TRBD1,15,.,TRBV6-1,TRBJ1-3,TGTGCCAGCAGTAGGGGGCCACAGTCGCAAAACACCATATATTTT,CASSRGPQSQNTIYF
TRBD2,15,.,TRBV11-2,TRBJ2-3,TGTGCCAGCAGCTTACGGAACGGGGGGACCTATACGCAGTATTTT,CASSLRNGGTYTQYF
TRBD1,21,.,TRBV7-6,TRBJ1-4,TGTGCCAGCAGCTCCGGCCCGGAAGGCAGCTCAAGGGGGCTCTTTAATGAAAAACTGTTTTTT,CASSSGPEGSSRGLFNEKLFF
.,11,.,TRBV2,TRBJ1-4,TGTGCCAGCCAAGTAGTGGAAAAACTGTTTTTT,CASQVVEKLFF
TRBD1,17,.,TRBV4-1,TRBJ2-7,TGCGCCAGCAGCCAAGATCCGGGACAGGTGGAAACGTACGAGCAGTACTTC,CASSQDPGQVETYEQYF
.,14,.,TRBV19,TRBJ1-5,TGTGCCAGTAGTTTAACAGCTCCCAATCAGCCCCAGCATTTT,CASSLTAPNQPQHF